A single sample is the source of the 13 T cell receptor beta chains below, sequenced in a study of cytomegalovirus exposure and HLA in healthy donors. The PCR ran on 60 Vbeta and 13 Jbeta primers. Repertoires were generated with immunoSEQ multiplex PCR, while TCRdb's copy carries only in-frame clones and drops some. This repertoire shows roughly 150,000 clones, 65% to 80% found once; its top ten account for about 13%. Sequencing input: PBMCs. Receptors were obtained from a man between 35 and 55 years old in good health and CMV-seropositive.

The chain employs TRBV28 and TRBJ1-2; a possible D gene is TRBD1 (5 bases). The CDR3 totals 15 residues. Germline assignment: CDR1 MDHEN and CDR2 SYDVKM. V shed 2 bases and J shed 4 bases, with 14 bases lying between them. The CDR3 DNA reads TGTGCCAGCAGTTTAGCAGGGTCAAATCTCTATGGCTACACCTTC. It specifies CASSLAGSNLYGYTF.

For the CDR3, the DNA is TGTGCCAGCAGCCAACTAGCCGCCGGGGAGCTGTTTTTT. This encodes CASSQLAAGELFF. The chain uses TRBV7-9 and TRBJ2-2, with D possibly being TRBD2 (6 bases). Trimming cost V 5 bases and J 6 bases, with 10 bases left between them. The CDR3 contains 13 residues. Germline V lookup: CDR1 SEHNR, CDR2 FQNEAQ (reference sequence).

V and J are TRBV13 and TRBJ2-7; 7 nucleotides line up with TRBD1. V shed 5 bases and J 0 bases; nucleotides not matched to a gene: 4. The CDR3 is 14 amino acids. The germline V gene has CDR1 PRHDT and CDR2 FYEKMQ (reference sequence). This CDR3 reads CASSRTGVSYEQYF. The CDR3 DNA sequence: TGTGCCAGCAGCCGTACAGGGGTCTCCTACGAGCAGTACTTC. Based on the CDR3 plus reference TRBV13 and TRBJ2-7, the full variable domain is AAGVIQSPRHLIKEKRETATLKCYPIPRHDTVYWYQQGPGQDPQFLISFYEKMQSDKGSIPDRFSAQQFSDYHSELNMSSLELGDSALYFCASSRTGVSYEQYFGPGTRLTVT.

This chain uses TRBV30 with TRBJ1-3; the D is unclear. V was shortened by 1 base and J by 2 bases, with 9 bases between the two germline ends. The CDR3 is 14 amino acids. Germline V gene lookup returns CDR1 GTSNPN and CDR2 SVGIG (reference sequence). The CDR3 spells CAWSATIAGNTIYF. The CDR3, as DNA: TGTGCCTGGAGTGCTACGATAGCTGGAAACACCATATATTTT.

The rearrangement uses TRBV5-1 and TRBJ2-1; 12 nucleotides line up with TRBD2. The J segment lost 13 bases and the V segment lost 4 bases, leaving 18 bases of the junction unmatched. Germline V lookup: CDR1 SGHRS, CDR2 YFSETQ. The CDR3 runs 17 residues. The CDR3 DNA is TGCGCCAGCAGCGGATACCCGACTAGCGGGGGTTGGGGACAACAGTTCTTC. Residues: CASSGYPTSGGWGQQFF.

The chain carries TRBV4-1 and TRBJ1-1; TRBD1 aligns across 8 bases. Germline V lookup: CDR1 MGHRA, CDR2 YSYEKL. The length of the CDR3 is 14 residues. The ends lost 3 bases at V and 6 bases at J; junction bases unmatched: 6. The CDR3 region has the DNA TGCGCCAGCAGCCAGCAGGGGGCTTTATCTGAAGCTTTCTTT. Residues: CASSQQGALSEAFF.

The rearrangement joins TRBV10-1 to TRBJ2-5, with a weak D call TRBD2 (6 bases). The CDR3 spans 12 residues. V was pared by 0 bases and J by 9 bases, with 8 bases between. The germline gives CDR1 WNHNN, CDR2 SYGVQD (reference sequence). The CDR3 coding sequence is TGCGCCAGCAGTGAGTCGGCGGGGCCCCAGTACTTC. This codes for CASSESAGPQYF.

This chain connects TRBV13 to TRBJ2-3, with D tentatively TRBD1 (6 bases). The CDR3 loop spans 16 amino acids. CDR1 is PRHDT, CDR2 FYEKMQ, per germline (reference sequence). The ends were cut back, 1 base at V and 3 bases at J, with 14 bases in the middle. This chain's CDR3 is CASSLVSRGGTDTQYF. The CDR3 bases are TGTGCCAGCAGCTTAGTCAGCAGGGGCGGTACAGATACGCAGTATTTT.

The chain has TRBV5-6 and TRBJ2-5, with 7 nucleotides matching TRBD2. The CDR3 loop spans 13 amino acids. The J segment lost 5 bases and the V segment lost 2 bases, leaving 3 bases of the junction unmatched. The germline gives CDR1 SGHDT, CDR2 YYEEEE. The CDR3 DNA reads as TGTGCCAGCAGCTTAGGGAGGGGTGAGACCCAGTACTTC. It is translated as CASSLGRGETQYF.

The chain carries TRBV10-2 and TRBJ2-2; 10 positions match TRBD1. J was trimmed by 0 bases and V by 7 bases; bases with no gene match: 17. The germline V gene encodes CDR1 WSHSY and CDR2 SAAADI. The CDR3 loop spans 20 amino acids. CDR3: CASKSSAWDRGPTNTGELFF. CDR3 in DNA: TGCGCCAGCAAATCTTCAGCTTGGGACAGGGGCCCCACGAACACCGGGGAGCTGTTTTTT.

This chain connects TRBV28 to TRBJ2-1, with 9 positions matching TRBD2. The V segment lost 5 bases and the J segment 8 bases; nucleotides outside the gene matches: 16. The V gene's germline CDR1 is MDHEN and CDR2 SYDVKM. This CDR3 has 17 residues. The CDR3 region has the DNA TGTGCCAGCAGTATCTCCGGGACTAGCATCGACGTCCATGAGCAGTTCTTC. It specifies CASSISGTSIDVHEQFF.

The CDR3 sequence is CASSLSGLLNSPLHF. CDR3 in DNA: TGTGCCAGCAGCTTATCCGGACTCTTGAATTCACCCCTCCACTTT. The chain carries TRBV11-2 and TRBJ1-6; D is undetermined. Germline V lookup: CDR1 SGHAT, CDR2 FQNNGV. The V and J ends lost 2 bases and 7 bases respectively, with 12 bases between them. The CDR3 consists of 15 residues. The full variable domain, with the rest looked up from reference TRBV11-2 and TRBJ1-6, is EAGVAQSPRYKIIEKRQSVAFWCNPISGHATLYWYQQILGQGPKLLIQFQNNGVVDDSQLPKDRFSAERLKGVDSTLKIQPAKLEDSAVYLCASSLSGLLNSPLHFGNGTRLTVT.

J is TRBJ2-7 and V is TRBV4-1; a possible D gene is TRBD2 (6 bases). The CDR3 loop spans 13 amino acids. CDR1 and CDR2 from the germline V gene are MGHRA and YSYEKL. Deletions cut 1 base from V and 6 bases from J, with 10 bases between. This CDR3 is CASSQGGVGEQYF. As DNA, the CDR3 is TGCGCCAGCAGCCAAGGGGGGGTGGGCGAGCAGTACTTC.